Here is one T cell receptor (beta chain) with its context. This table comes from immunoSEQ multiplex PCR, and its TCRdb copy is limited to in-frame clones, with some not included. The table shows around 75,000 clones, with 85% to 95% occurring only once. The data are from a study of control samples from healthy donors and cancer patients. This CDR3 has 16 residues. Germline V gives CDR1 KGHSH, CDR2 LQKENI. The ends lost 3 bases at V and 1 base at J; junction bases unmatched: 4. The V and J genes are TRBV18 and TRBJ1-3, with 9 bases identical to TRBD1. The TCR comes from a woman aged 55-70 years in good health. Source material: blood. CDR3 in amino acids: CASSPSGQGSGNTIYF. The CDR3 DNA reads TGTGCCAGCTCACCGTCGGGACAGGGATCTGGAAACACCATATATTTT.